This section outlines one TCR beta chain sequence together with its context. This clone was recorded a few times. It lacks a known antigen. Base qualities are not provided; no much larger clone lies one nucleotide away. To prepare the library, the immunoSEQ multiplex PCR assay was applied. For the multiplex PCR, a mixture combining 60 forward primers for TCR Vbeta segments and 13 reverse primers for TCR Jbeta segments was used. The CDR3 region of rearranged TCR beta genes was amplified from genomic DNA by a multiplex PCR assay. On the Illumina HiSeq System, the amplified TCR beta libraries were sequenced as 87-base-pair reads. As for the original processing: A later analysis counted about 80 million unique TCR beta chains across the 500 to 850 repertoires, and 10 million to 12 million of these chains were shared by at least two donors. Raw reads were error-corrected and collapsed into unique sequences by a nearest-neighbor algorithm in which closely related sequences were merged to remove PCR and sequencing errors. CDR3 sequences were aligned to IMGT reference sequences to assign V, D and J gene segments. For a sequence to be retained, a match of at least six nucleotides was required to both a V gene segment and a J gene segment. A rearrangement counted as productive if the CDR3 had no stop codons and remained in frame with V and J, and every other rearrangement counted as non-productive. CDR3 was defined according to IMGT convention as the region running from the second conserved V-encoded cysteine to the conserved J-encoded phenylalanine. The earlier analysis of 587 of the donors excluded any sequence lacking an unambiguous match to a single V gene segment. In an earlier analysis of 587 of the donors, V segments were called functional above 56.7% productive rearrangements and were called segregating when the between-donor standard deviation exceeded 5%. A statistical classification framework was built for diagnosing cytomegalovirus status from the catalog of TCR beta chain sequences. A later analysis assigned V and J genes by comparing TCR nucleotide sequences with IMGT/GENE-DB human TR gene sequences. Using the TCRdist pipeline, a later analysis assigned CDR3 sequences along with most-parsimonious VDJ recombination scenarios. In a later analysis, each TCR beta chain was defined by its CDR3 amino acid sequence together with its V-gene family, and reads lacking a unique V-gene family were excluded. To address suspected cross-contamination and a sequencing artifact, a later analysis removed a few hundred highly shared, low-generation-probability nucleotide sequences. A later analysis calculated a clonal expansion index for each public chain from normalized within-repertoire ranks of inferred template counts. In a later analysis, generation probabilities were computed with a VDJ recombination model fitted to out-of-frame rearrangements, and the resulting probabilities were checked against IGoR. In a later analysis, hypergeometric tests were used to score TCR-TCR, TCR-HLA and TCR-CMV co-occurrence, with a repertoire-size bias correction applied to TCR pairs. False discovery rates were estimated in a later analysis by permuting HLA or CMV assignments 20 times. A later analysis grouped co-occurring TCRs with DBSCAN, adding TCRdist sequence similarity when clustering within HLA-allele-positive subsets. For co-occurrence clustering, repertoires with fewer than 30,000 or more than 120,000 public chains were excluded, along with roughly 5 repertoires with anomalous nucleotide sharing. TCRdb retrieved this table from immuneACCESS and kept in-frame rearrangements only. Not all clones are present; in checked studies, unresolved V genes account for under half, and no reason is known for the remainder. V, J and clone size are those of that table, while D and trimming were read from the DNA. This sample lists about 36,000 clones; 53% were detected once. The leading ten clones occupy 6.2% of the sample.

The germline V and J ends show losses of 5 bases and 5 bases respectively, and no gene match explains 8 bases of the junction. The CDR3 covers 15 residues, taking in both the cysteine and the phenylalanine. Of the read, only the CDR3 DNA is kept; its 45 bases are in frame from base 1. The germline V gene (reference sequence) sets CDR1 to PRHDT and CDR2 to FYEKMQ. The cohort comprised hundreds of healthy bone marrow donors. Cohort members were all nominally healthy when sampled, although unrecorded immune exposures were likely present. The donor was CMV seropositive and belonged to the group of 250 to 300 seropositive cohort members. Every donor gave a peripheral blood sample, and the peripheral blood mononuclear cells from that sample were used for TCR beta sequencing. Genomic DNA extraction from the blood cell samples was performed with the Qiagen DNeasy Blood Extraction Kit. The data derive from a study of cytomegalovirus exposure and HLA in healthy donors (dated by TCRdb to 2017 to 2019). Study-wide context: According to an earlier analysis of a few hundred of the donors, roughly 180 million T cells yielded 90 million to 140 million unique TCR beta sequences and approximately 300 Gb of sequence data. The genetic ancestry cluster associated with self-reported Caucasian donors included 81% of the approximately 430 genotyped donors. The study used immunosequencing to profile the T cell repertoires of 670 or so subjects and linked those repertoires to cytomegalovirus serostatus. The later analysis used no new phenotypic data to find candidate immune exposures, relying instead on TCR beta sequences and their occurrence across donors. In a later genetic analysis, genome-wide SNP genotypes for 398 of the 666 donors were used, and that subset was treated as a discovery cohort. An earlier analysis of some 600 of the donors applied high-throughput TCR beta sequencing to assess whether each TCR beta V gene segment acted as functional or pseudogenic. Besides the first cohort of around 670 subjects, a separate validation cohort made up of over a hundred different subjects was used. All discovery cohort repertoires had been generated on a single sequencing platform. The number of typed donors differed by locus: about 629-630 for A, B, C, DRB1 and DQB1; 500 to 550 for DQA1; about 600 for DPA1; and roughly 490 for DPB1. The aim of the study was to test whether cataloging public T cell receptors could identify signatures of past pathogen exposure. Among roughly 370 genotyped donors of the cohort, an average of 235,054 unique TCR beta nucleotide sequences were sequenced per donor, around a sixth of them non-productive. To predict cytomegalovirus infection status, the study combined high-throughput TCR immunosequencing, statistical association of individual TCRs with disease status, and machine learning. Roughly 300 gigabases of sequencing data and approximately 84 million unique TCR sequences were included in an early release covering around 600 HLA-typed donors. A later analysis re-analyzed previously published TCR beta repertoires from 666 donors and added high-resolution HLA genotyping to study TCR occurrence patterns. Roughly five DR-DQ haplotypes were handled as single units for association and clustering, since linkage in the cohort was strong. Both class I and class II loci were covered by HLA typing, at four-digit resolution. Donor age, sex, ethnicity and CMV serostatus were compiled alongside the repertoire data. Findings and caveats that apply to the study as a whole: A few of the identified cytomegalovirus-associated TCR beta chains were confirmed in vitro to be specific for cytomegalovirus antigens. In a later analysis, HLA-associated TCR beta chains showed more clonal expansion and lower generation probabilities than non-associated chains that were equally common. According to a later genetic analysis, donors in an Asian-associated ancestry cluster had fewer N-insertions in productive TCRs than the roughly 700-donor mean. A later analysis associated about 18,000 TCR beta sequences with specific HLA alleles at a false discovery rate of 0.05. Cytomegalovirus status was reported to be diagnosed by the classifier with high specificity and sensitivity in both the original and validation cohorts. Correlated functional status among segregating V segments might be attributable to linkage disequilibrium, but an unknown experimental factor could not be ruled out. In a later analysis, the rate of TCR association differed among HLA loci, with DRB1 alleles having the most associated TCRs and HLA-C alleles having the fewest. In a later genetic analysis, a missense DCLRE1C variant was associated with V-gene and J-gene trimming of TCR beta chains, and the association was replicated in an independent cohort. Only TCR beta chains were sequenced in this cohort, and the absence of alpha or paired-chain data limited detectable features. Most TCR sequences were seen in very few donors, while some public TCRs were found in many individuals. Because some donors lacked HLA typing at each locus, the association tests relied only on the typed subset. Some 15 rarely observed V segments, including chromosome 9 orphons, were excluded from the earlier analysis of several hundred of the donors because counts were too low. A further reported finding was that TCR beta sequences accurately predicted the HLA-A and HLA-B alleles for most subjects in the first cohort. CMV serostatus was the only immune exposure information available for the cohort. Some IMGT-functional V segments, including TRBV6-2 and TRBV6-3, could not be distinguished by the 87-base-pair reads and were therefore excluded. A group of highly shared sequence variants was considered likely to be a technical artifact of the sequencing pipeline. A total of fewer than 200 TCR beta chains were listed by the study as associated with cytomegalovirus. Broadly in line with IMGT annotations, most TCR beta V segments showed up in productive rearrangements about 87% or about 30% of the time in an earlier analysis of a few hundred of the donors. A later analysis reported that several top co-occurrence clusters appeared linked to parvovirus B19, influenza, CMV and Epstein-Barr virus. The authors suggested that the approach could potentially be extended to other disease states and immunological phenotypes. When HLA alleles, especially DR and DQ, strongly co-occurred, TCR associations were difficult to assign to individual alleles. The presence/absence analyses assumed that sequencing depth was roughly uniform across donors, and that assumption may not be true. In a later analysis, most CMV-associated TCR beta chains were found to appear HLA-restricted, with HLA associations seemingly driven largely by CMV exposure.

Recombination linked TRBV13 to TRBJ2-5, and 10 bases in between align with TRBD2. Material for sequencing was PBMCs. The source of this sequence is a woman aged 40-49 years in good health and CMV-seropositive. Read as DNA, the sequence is TGTGCCAGCAGCCTAGCGGGGGACCTCATCGAGACCCAGTACTTC. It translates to CASSLAGDLIETQYF.